What follows are 6 T cell receptor beta chains derived from one specimen sequenced in a study of T cells after yellow fever vaccination. TCRdb independently ran MiXCR on the 5' RACE reads; one entry per CDR3 protein. The table records about 310,000 distinct CDR3 sequences, about 3.5% of them present only once. The material was PBMCs, obtained on the day of the yellow fever booster vaccination. All receptors come from a man aged 18-30 years who received the YFV17D yellow fever vaccine.

Many counts were recorded for this clonotype. This rearrangement joins TRBV6-5 to TRBJ1-1; D possibly corresponds to TRBD1 (6 bases). V gave up 0 bases and J gave up 8 bases, with 13 bases separating them. CDR1 is MNHEY and CDR2 is SVGAGI in the germline V gene. The CDR3 loop spans 14 amino acids. In nucleotides, the CDR3 is TGTGCCAGCAGTTACTCCCGGGGGGCTGGGGAAGCTTTCTTT. This codes for CASSYSRGAGEAFF.

This clonotype was counted ten times or more. The chain recombines TRBV5-1 with TRBJ2-1; the D is unclear. Per the germline V gene, CDR1 is SGHRS and CDR2 is YFSETQ. There are 13 residues in the CDR3. Trimming removed 2 bases at V and 3 bases at J, with 6 bases between. The CDR3 DNA is TGCGCCAGCAGCTTTCGAGACTACAATGAGCAGTTCTTC. This translates into CASSFRDYNEQFF.

This clonotype was counted many times. This chain's CDR3 is CASSRSGGYSYEQYF. The CDR3 DNA sequence: TGTGCCAGCAGCCGTTCAGGGGGTTACTCCTACGAGCAGTACTTC. This chain connects TRBV3-1 to TRBJ2-7, with 7 positions matching TRBD1. CDR1 is LGHDT and CDR2 is YNNKEL in the germline V gene (reference sequence). There are 15 residues in the CDR3. J was trimmed by 0 bases and V by 4 bases; bases with no gene match: 6.

Ten or more counts support this clonotype. The chain combines TRBV5-1 with TRBJ1-6; maybe TRBD1 (6 bases). Germline loops: CDR1 SGHRS, CDR2 YFSETQ. V lost 3 bases to trimming and J lost 2 bases, with 15 bases between them. The CDR3 covers 17 residues. The CDR3 DNA follows: TGCGCCAGCAGCTACACAGGGAGGACTACCTATAATTCACCCCTCCACTTT. As protein: CASSYTGRTTYNSPLHF.

This clonotype was recorded many times. The V call is TRBV2, the J call TRBJ1-1; TRBD1 aligns across 7 bases. This CDR3 has 14 amino acids. Germline V gene lookup returns CDR1 SNHLY and CDR2 FYNNEI. V shed 5 bases and J 1 base; nucleotides not matched to a gene: 4. The chain's CDR3 is CASSTRQGNTEAFF. Here the CDR3 DNA reads TGTGCCAGCAGTACGCGACAGGGGAACACTGAAGCTTTCTTT.

This clonotype was detected ten times or more. The chain combines TRBV7-9 with TRBJ1-2; 7 nucleotides line up with TRBD1. Germline loops: CDR1 SEHNR, CDR2 FQNEAQ (reference sequence). CDR3 length equals 14 residues. V trimming: 0 bases; J trimming: 8 bases; junction bases outside the gene matches: 6. CDR3 coding DNA: TGTGCCAGCAGCTTAGCCGGGGACAGCCGGGGCTACACCTTC. Protein: CASSLAGDSRGYTF. Filled out from reference TRBV7-9 and TRBJ1-2, the complete variable domain reads DTGVSQNPRHKITKRGQNVTFRCDPISEHNRLYWYRQTLGQGPEFLTYFQNEAQLEKSRLLSDRFSAERPKGSFSTLEIQRTEQGDSAMYLCASSLAGDSRGYTFGSGTRLTVV.